This paragraph covers one T cell receptor beta chain sequence. Its cognate antigen has yet to be identified. Qualities for individual bases were not recorded, and no much larger clone is one base off. The CDR3 runs 15 amino acids, cysteine and phenylalanine included. Only the CDR3 part of the read is kept: 45 bases, read in frame from the first base. Per the germline V gene, MDHEN is the CDR1 and SYDVKM is the CDR2. Unmatched junction bases come to 10, with V trimmed by 6 bases and J by 4 bases. The sample belongs to a study of beta chain features in type 1 diabetes (dated by TCRdb to the late 2010s). As for the study more broadly: Mean age, gender distribution, total cell number and subset yield did not differ between patients and healthy donors. The study compared the TCRB repertoires of sorted circulating CD4+ T cell subsets in recently diagnosed type 1 diabetes patients with those in matched healthy donors. A total of around 110,000,000 sorted cells were examined across all samples, and RNA yield correlated strongly with the number of cells per subset. Whereas all 30 or so donors provided naive and central memory subsets, regulatory and stem cell-like memory subsets were isolated from just 8 patients and about 8 healthy donors.

Each donor gave one peripheral blood draw, averaging roughly 120 mL, which was collected into heparinised tubes. A BD FACSAria II and a panel including CD45RO, CCR7, CD25, CD127, CD95 and CD27 were used to sort naive, central memory, regulatory and stem cell-like memory CD4+ T cells. Purity was above 95% for every sorted population. Right away, PBMCs were isolated by Lymphoprep density gradient centrifugation and were stained directly, with no culture step. Samples were stained and sorted in pairs, with one healthy donor and one patient per experiment, so that batch effects were minimized. The High Capacity cDNA Reverse Transcription Kit was used to reverse transcribe all of the isolated RNA, meaning that expressed TCRB transcripts were what got sequenced. Naive, central memory and regulatory T cell samples underwent deep immunoSEQ sequencing, averaging roughly 3.3 million total reads per sample. Sorted cells were lysed in RLT buffer and RNA was extracted with DNase-treated RNeasy Micro or Mini kits, depending on cell number. Each cell subset was processed separately to prevent cross-contamination, with patient and healthy donor samples processed together. The immunoSEQ multiplex PCR was used to amplify TCRB sequences from cDNA, generating 87-bp fragments that spanned the CDR3 region. Sequencing of the amplicons was done on the Illumina HiSeq platform. Turning to the authors' computational methods: Synthetic template baselines were used to correct PCR bias computationally, reads within Hamming distance 2 were collapsed together, and singletons that could not be merged were discarded. Reads were aligned to IMGT to assign V, D and J genes, CDR3 length, and insertions or deletions at six rearrangement sites. Clonotype counts were normalized to sorted cell number within each subset before computing true diversity and Gini coefficients with the tcR R package. Repertoire sharing was quantified using the overlap coefficient calculated on TCRB nucleotide sequences. As a proxy for the pre-selection repertoire, out-of-frame TCRB sequences from naive cells were analyzed. The clones in this table, taken by TCRdb from immuneACCESS, are in-frame only. Not every clone is retained; where verified, under half of the shortfall comes from an unresolved V gene, and the cause of the rest is unknown. The V and J calls and the clone size are those of that table, but D and trimming were determined from the DNA. The sample contains 250,000 to 350,000 clones, roughly 11% of them found a single time. 0.015% of the sample is taken by the ten largest.

The paper's findings and limits, for the study overall: Sequencing cDNA rather than genomic DNA could over-represent highly expressing activated cells, although activation and CD3 levels did not differ between groups. Naive, central memory and regulatory TCRB repertoires appeared to be more similar among patients than among healthy donors. Because the HLA sub-analyses included only small numbers of individuals, any influence of HLA type on TCRB rearrangement was left unresolved. Shorter templates might be favored by PCR, yet because patient and control samples were amplified and corrected together, any such skew would affect both groups equally. In all four CD4+ subsets, TCRB CDR3 length was moderately but significantly shorter in type 1 diabetes patients. At VDJ recombination sites, patients with type 1 diabetes made fewer insertions and deleted more nucleotides, a pattern implying thymic rearrangement abnormalities.

Material for sequencing was naive CD4+ T cells from blood. The sample's cell subset or site label, decoded: true naive CD4+ T cells. The receptor's source is a woman between 25 and 40 years old in good health. In this chain, TRBV28 is recombined with TRBJ2-3, and TRBD1 aligns with 7 junction nucleotides. The sequence in DNA is TGTGCCAGCAGACCGGGACAGATCCTCCCAGATACGCAGTATTTT. Its protein is CASRPGQILPDTQYF.